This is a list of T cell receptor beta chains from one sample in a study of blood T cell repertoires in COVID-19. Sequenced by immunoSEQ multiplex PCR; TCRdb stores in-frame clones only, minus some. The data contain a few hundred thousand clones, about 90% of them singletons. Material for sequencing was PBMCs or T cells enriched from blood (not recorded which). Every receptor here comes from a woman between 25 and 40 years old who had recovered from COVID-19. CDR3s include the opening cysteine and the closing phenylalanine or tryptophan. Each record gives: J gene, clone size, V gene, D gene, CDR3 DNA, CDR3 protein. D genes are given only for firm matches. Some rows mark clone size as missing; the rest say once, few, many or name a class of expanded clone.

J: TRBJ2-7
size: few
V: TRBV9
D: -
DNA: TGTGCCAGCAGCGTAGGGGCGGAAGCGGGTCGCTACGAGCAGTACTTC
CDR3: CASSVGAEAGRYEQYF

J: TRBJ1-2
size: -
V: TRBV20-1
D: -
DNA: TGCAGTGCTAGTGAGGGTCAACTAGGGAGTGGCTACACCTTC
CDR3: CSASEGQLGSGYTF

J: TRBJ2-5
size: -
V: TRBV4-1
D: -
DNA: TGCGCCAGCAGCCCAGGGGCGTTCAAAGAGACCCAGTACTTC
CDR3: CASSPGAFKETQYF

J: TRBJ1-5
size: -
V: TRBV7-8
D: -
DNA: TGTGCCAGCAGCGGGGGACTAAATCAGCCCCAGCATTTT
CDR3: CASSGGLNQPQHF

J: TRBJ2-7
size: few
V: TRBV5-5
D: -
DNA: TGTGCCAGCAGCTTGTATGCGGGAATGGGGGAGCAGTACTTC
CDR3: CASSLYAGMGEQYF

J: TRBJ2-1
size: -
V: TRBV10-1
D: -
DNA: TGCGCCAGCAGTGAGTCCGGCAGGGCCGCCTACAATGAGCAGTTCTTC
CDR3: CASSESGRAAYNEQFF

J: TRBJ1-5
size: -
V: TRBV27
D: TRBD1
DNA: TGTGCCAGCAGTCGAGGGGGCACTAGCAATCAGCCCCAGCATTTT
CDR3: CASSRGGTSNQPQHF

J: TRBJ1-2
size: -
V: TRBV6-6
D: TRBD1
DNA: TGTGCCAGCAGTCCTCTCGGACAGGGCGGCGGCTACACCTTC
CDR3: CASSPLGQGGGYTF

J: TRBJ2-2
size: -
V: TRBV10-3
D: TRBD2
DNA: TGTGCCATCAGGGGGGGACTAGTAACCGGGGAGCTGTTTTTT
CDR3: CAIRGGLVTGELFF

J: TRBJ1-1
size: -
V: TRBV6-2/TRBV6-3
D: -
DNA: TGTGCCAGCAGCACCCGATTCCCACAGGGAGTAGGGTTAAACACTGAAGCTTTCTTT
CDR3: CASSTRFPQGVGLNTEAFF

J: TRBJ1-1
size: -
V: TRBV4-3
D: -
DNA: TGCGCCAGCAGCCAAGGCCTAGGGGGTCGGGCTTTCTTT
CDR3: CASSQGLGGRAFF

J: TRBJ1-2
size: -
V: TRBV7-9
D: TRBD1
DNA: TGTGCCAGCAGTCTAACCGGGACAGCTAAGAACTATGGCTACACCTTC
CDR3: CASSLTGTAKNYGYTF

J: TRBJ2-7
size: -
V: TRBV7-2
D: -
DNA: TGTGCCAGCAGCTTTACAGAGTTACGATCGGAGCAGTACTTC
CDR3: CASSFTELRSEQYF

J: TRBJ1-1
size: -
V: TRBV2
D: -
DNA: TGTGCCAGCAGTGAAGGGGCCCTTGGGTACACTGAAGCTTTCTTT
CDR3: CASSEGALGYTEAFF

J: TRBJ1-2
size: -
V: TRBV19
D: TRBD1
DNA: TGTGCCAGTACAAGGGGAGAACAGGGGGCCCTTAGTGGCTACACCTTC
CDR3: CASTRGEQGALSGYTF

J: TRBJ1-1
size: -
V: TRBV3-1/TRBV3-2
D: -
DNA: TGTGCCAGCCACCGGGACATCCCATTCATGAACACTGAAGCTTTCTTT
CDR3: CASHRDIPFMNTEAFF